This T cell receptor (beta chain) was documented in a study of shared clonotypes between healthy human individuals. Study-level findings and limits: Clonotype sharing among the donors was expected to vary with sequencing depth. The sharing of about 5% of naive CD4 clonotypes was seen across a handful of donors.

A remark on this clone: Its antigen is as yet unknown.

J gave up 5 bases and V 2 bases, and 8 bases lay outside the gene matches. The CDR3 spans 16 residues. In germline, CDR1 is SGDLS, CDR2 YYNGEE. The method was immunoSEQ multiplex PCR; TCRdb's version includes in-frame clones alone and lacks a portion of them. The table has about 2,500,000 clones, around nine tenths seen once. The chain employs TRBV9 and TRBJ1-4; 8 nucleotides line up with TRBD1. The origin of this receptor is a man aged 18 to 35 in good health. Sample: naive CD4+ T cells sorted from blood. The subset denotes: CD45RA+ positively selected. The CDR3 region is CASSVGGQGRNEKLFF. The CDR3 nucleotides are TGTGCCAGCAGCGTTGGAGGACAGGGAAGAAATGAAAAACTGTTTTTT.